This is a list of T cell receptor beta chains from one sample in a study of early T cells in non-severe SARS-CoV-2 infection. TCRdb called the 5' RACE reads again in MiXCR, with one record for every CDR3 protein. Of tens of thousands of distinct CDR3 sequences in the sample, approximately 13% were seen once. Sample: whole blood. The receptors stem from an adult who was a healthcare worker with PCR-confirmed SARS-CoV-2 infection or an uninfected control (not recorded which). Both conserved end residues are trimmed from each CDR3. D genes are given only for firm matches. A row's size may be missing; if present it is once, few, many or a size class.

j_call d_call v_call clone_size cdr3_aa
TRBJ1-4 - TRBV3-1 few ASSQTGGNEKLF
TRBJ2-5 - TRBV11-2 few ASSLETTQETQY
TRBJ2-7 TRBD2 TRBV28 - ASSPPGGAGYEQY
TRBJ2-3 - TRBV20-1 few SAISGGSTDTQY
TRBJ1-4 - TRBV29-1 few SVATGWNEKLF
TRBJ2-3 - TRBV29-1 - SVDSGDSTDTQY
TRBJ1-5 - TRBV20-1 few SAGSGRQPQH
TRBJ2-1 - TRBV9 - ASSVADGRYNEQF
TRBJ1-4 - TRBV7-9 few ASSFWTADNEKLF
TRBJ2-1 - TRBV11-2 many ASSFHGGYTYNEQF
TRBJ1-5 - TRBV12-3/TRBV12-4 many ASSSSEPRH
TRBJ2-3 - TRBV28 many ASRLPGSLTDTQY
TRBJ1-1 - TRBV6-5 - ASSYGGLNTEAF
TRBJ1-1 - TRBV12-3/TRBV12-4 - ASSSSIRTEAF
TRBJ1-2 - TRBV14 - ASSQVPGALYGYT
TRBJ2-2 - TRBV7-2 many ASSLSHSEPPGELF
TRBJ1-1 - TRBV4-1 many ASSQYAGGAYSGTEAF
TRBJ2-2 TRBD2 TRBV28 few ASLLGGSTGELF
TRBJ1-3 - TRBV20-1 - SATSTQRGNTIY
TRBJ2-7 - TRBV2 - ASSSQAVRTGEQY
TRBJ1-1 TRBD1 TRBV2 - ASRVSTGGYTEAF
TRBJ2-2 - TRBV27 few ASSFTKGLNTGELF
TRBJ2-5 - TRBV5-1 many ASADTGETQY